The clone carrying this T cell receptor (beta chain) was detected many times. A J-beta primer mix and a sample-barcoded 5' primer were used in a second PCR of roughly 7 to 12 cycles. TCRdb re-analysed the 5' RACE reads in MiXCR, keeping a single row per CDR3 protein. The data contain around 1.1 million distinct CDR3 sequences, around two fifths of them singletons. The data were obtained in a study of blood T cells in healthy people across ages. The specimen was blood. The clonotype was recovered from a man aged 18 to 29 in good health.

CDR3 coding DNA: TGTGCCAGCAGCTTAGCGGCACTTAGCTACAATGAGCAGTTCTTC. Translated, it gives CASSLAALSYNEQFF. This rearrangement joins TRBV7-2 to TRBJ2-1; D ambiguous. Germline assignment: CDR1 SGHTA and CDR2 FQGNSA. The CDR3 consists of 15 residues. V gave up 0 bases and J gave up 3 bases, with 9 bases separating them.